This passage covers 5 T cell receptor beta chains from one sample sequenced in a study of shared clonotypes between healthy human individuals. Data came from immunoSEQ multiplex PCR; TCRdb stores just in-frame clones and leaves some out. The table records over a million clones, over 95% of them present only once. Sample: naive CD4+ T cells sorted from blood. Noted subset: CD45RA+ positively selected. These TCRs come from a man aged 25 to 40 in good health.

J is TRBJ2-7 and V is TRBV28; the D is unclear. The germline V and J ends were trimmed by 1 base and 3 bases, with 10 bases remaining between them. The germline gives CDR1 MDHEN, CDR2 SYDVKM. CDR3 length: 14 residues. CDR3 nucleotide sequence: TGTGCCAGCAGTTTATACCAGGACCTCTACGAGCAGTACTTC. Amino acids: CASSLYQDLYEQYF. Combining the CDR3 with reference TRBV28 and TRBJ2-7 gives the whole variable domain DVKVTQSSRYLVKRTGEKVFLECVQDMDHENMFWYRQDPGLGLRLIYFSYDVKMKEKGDIPEGYSVSREKKERFSLILESASTNQTSMYLCASSLYQDLYEQYFGPGTRLTVT.

The chain links TRBV19 to TRBJ1-2; D may be TRBD1 (5 bases). The CDR3 contains 14 residues. Germline CDR1 is LNHDA and CDR2 is SQIVND (reference sequence). Trimming took off 10 bases at V and 4 bases at J, with 19 bases between the two ends. Here the CDR3 reads CATEGSPPLYGYTF. The CDR3 region has the DNA TGTGCCACCGAGGGGAGCCCGCCACTCTATGGCTACACCTTC.

The rearrangement joins TRBV7-9 to TRBJ2-5, with 9 nucleotides matching TRBD2. Unmatched junction bases numbered 0, after V lost 1 base and J lost 3 bases. Germline CDR1 and CDR2: SEHNR and FQNEAQ (reference sequence). The CDR3 sequence is 14 residues long. The CDR3 coding sequence is TGTGCCAGCAGCTTAGGACTAGCGGAAGAGACCCAGTACTTC. This sequence encodes CASSLGLAEETQYF.

The rearrangement uses TRBV18 and TRBJ1-2, with D tentatively TRBD1 (5 bases). Trimming removed 2 bases at V and 5 bases at J, with 18 bases between. The CDR3 sequence is 16 residues long. Germline CDR1 reads KGHSH; CDR2 reads LQKENI. The CDR3 sequence: CASSPGGPSWFYGYTF. CDR3 in DNA: TGTGCCAGCTCACCAGGGGGACCTTCTTGGTTTTATGGCTACACCTTC.

The chain carries TRBV20-1 and TRBJ1-1, with D perhaps matching TRBD1 (5 bases). Trimming shortened V by 5 bases and J by 4 bases, and 8 bases separated the two germline ends. The CDR3 length is 11 residues. From germline, CDR1 is DFQATT and CDR2 SNEGSKA (reference sequence). The CDR3 bases are TGCAGTGCTGACGGGGGCACTGAAGCTTTCTTT. This gives the protein CSADGGTEAFF.